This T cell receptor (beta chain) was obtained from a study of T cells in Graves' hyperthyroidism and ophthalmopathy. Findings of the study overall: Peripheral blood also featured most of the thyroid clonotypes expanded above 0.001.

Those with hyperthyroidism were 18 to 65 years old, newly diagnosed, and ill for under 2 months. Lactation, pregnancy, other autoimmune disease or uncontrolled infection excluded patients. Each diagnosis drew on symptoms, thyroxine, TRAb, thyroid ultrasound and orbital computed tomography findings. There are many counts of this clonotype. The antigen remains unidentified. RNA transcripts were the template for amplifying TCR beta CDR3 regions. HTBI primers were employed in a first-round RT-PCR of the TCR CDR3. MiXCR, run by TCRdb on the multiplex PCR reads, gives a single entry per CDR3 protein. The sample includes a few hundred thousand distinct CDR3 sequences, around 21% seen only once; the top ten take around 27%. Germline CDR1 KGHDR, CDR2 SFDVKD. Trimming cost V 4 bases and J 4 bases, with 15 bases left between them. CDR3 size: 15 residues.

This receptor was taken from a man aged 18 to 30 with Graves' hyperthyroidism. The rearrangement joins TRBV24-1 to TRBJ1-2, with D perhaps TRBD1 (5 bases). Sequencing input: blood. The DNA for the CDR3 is TGTGCCACCAGTGACCCCGGGGGATTCAGCTATGGCTACACCTTC. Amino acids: CATSDPGGFSYGYTF.